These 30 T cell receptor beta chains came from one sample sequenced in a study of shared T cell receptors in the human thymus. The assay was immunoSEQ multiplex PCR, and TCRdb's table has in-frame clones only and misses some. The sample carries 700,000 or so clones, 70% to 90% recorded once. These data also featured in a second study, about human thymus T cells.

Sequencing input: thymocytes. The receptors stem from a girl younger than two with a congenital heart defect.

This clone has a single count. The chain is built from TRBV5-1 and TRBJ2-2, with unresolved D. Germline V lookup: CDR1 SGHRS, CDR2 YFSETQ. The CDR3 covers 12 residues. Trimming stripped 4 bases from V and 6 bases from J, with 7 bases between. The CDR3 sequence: CASSPCPGELFF. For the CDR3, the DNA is TGCGCCAGCAGCCCGTGTCCCGGGGAGCTGTTTTTT.

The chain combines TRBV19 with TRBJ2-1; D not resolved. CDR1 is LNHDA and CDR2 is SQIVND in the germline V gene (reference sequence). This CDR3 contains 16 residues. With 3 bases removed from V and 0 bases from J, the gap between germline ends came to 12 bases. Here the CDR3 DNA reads TGTGCCAGTAGTATCCCAGCAGCGAGCTCCTACAATGAGCAGTTCTTC. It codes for CASSIPAASSYNEQFF.

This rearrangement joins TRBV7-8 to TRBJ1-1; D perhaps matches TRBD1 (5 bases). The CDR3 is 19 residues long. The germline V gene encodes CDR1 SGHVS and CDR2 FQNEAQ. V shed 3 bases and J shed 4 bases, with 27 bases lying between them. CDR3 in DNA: TGTGCCAGCAGCTTGCAAGGACCCGGCCAGGGTATGGGCGGCACTGAAGCTTTCTTT. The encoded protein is CASSLQGPGQGMGGTEAFF.

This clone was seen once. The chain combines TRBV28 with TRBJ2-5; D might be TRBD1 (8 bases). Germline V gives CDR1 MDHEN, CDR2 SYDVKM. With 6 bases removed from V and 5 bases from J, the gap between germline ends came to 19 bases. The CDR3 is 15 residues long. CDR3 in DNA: TGTGCCAGCAGGGCGGACAGGGCGCGGGAGGAGACCCAGTACTTC. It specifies CASRADRAREETQYF.

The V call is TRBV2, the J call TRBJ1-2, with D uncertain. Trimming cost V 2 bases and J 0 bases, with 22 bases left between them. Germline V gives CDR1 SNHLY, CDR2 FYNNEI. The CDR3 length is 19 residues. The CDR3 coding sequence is TGTGCCAGCAGTGAACGTTTTCCCCCCGGGAACAGACCTAACTATGGCTACACCTTC. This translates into CASSERFPPGNRPNYGYTF. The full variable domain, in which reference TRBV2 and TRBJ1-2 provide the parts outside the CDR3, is EPEVTQTPSHQVTQMGQEVILRCVPISNHLYFYWYRQILGQKVEFLVSFYNNEISEKSEIFDDQFSVERPDGSNFTLKIRSTKLEDSAMYFCASSERFPPGNRPNYGYTFGSGTRLTVV.

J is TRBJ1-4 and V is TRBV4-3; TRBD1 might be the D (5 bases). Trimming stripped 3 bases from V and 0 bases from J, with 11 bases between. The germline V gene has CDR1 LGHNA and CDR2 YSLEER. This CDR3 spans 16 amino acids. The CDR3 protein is CASSQHRTATNEKLFF. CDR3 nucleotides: TGCGCCAGCAGCCAGCACAGGACCGCAACTAATGAAAAACTGTTTTTT.

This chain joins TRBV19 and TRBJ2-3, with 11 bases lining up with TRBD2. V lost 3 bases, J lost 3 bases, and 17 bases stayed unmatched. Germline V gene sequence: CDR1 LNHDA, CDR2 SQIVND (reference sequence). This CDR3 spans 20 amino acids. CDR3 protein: CASSILLAGGPRLATDTQYF. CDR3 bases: TGTGCCAGTAGTATCCTCCTAGCGGGGGGCCCCCGGCTGGCAACAGATACGCAGTATTTT.

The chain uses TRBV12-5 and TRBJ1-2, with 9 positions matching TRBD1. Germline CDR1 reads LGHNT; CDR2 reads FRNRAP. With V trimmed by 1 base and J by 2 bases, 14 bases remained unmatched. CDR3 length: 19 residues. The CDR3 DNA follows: TGTGCTAGTGGTTTGGCCGAACAGGGGGCCAATAATGCCAACTATGGCTACACCTTC. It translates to CASGLAEQGANNANYGYTF. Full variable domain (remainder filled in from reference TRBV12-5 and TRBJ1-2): DARVTQTPRHKVTEMGQEVTMRCQPILGHNTVFWYRQTMMQGLELLAYFRNRAPLDDSGMPKDRFSAEMPDATLATLKIQPSEPRDSAVYFCASGLAEQGANNANYGYTFGSGTRLTVV.

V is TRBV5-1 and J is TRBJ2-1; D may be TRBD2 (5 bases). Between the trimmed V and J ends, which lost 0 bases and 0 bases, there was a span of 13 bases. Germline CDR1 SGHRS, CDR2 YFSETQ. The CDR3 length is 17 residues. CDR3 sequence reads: CASSLATDYPSYNEQFF. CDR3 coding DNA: TGCGCCAGCAGCTTGGCCACTGACTATCCCTCCTACAATGAGCAGTTCTTC. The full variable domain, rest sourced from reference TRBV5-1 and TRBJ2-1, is KAGVTQTPRYLIKTRGQQVTLSCSPISGHRSVSWYQQTPGQGLQFLFEYFSETQRNKGNFPGRFSGRQFSNSRSEMNVSTLELGDSALYLCASSLATDYPSYNEQFFGPGTRLTVL.

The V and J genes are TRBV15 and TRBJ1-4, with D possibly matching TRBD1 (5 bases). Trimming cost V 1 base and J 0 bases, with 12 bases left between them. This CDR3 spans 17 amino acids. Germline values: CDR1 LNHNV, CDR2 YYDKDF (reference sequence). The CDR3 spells CATSRGRGKATNEKLFF. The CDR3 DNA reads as TGTGCCACCAGCAGAGGGCGGGGGAAAGCAACTAATGAAAAACTGTTTTTT.

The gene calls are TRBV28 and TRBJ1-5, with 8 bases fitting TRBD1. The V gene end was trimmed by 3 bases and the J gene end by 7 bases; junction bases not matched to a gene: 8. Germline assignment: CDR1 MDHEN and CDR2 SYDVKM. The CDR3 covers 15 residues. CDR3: CASSLAGGAEQPQHF. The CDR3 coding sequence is TGTGCCAGCAGTTTGGCAGGGGGCGCAGAGCAGCCCCAGCATTTT.

The CDR3 nucleotides are TGCGCCAGCAGGGGACAGGCTGGGGCTTACGAAAAACTGTTTTTT. Translation: CASRGQAGAYEKLFF. This chain joins TRBV5-1 and TRBJ1-4; 8 positions match TRBD1. V shed 5 bases and J 8 bases; nucleotides not matched to a gene: 11. CDR1 and CDR2 (germline): SGHRS, YFSETQ. CDR3 length: 15 residues.

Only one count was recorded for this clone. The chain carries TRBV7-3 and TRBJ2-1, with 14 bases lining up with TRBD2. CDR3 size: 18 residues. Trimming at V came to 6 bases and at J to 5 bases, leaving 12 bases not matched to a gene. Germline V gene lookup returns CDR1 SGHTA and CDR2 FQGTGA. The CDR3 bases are TGTGCCAGCAGTCATAATAGGACTAGCGGGGGGAAAAACAATGAGCAGTTCTTC. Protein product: CASSHNRTSGGKNNEQFF.

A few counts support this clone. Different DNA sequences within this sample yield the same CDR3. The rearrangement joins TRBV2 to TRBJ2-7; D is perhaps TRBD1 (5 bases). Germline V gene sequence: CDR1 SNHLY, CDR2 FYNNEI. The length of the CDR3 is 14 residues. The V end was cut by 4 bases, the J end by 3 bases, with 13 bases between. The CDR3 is CASSVPGNRYEQYF. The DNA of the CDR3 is TGTGCCAGCAGTGTCCCAGGGAATCGCTACGAGCAGTACTTC.

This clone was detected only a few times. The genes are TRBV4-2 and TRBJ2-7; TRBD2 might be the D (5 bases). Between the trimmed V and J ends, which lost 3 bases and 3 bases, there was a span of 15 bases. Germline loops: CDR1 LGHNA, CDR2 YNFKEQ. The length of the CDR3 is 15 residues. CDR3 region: CASSHDTREFYEQYF. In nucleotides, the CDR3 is TGTGCCAGCAGCCACGACACAAGGGAGTTCTACGAGCAGTACTTC.

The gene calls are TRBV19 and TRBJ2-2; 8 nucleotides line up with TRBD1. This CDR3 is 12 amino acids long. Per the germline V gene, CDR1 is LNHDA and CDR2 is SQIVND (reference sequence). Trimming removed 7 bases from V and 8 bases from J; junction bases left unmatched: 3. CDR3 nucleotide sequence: TGTGCCAGTAATGACAGGGGAGGGGAGCTGTTTTTT. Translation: CASNDRGGELFF.

The CDR3 loop reads CASSGRDRGEQYF. CDR3 nucleotides: TGTGCCAGCAGTGGACGGGACAGGGGCGAGCAGTACTTC. The rearrangement uses TRBV6-1 and TRBJ2-7; 10 bases agree with TRBD1. Losses at the gene ends were 4 bases for V and 6 bases for J; bases not matched to a gene: 3. The CDR3 runs to 13 residues. CDR1 is MNHNS, CDR2 SASEGT, per germline.

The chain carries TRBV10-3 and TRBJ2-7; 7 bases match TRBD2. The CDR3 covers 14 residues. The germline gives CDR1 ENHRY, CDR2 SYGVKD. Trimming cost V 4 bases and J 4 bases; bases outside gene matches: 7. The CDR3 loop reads CAISGGGRQYEQYF. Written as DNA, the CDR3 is TGTGCCATCAGTGGGGGGGGTCGACAGTACGAGCAGTACTTC.

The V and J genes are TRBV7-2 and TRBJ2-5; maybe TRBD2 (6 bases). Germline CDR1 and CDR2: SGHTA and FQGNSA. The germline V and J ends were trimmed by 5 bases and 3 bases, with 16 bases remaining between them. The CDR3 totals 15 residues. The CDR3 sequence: CASSRLGLREETQYF. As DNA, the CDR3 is TGTGCCAGCAGCCGACTAGGACTAAGGGAAGAGACCCAGTACTTC.

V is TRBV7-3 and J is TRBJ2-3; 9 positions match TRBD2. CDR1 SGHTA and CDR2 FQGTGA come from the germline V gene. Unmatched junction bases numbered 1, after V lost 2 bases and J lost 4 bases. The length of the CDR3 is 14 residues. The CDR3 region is CASSLRGGADTQYF. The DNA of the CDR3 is TGTGCCAGCAGCTTACGCGGGGGGGCAGATACGCAGTATTTT.

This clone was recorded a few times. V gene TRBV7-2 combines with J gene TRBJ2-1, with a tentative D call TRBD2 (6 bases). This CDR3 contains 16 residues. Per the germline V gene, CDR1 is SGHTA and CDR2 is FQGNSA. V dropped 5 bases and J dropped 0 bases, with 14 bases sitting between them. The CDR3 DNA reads TGTGCCAGCAGCCCTCGGGGGAAAAGCTCCTACAATGAGCAGTTCTTC. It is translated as CASSPRGKSSYNEQFF.

This CDR3 is CASSLQGRLWHYGYTF. CDR3 bases: TGTGCCAGCAGCCTACAGGGCCGACTATGGCACTATGGCTACACCTTC. This chain joins TRBV5-6 and TRBJ1-2; D is perhaps TRBD1 (6 bases). V lost 4 bases and J 3 bases, leaving 19 bases between the germline ends. CDR1 and CDR2 (germline): SGHDT, YYEEEE. This CDR3 comprises 16 residues.

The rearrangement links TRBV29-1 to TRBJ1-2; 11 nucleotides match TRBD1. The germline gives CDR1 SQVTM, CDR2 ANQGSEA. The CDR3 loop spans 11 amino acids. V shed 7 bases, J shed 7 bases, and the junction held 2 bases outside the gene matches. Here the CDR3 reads CSAGQGVGYTF. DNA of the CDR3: TGCAGCGCGGGACAGGGGGTTGGCTACACCTTC.

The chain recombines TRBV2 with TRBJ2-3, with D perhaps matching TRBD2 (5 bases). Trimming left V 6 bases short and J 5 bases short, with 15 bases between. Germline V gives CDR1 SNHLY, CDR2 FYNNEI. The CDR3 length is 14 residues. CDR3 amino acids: CASRFMTGRDTQYF. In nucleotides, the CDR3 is TGTGCCAGCAGATTTATGACGGGGAGAGATACGCAGTATTTT. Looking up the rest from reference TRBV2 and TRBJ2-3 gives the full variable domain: EPEVTQTPSHQVTQMGQEVILRCVPISNHLYFYWYRQILGQKVEFLVSFYNNEISEKSEIFDDQFSVERPDGSNFTLKIRSTKLEDSAMYFCASRFMTGRDTQYFGPGTRLTVL.

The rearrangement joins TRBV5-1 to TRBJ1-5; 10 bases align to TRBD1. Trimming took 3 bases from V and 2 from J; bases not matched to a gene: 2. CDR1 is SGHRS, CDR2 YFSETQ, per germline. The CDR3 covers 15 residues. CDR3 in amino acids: CASSSGQGGNQPQHF. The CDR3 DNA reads TGCGCCAGCAGCTCCGGACAGGGGGGCAATCAGCCCCAGCATTTT.

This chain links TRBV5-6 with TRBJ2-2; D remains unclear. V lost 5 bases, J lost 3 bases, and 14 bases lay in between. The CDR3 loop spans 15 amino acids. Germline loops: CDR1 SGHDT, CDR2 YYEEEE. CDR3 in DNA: TGTGCCAGCAGTTGGCTCCAGGTTTACACCGGGGAGCTGTTTTTT. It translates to CASSWLQVYTGELFF.

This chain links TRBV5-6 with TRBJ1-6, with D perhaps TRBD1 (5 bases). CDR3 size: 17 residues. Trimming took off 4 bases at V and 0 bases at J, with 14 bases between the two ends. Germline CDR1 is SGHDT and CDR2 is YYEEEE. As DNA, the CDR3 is TGTGCCAGCAGCCCCGGGCAGGGAAGCTCCTATAATTCACCCCTCCACTTT. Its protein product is CASSPGQGSSYNSPLHF.

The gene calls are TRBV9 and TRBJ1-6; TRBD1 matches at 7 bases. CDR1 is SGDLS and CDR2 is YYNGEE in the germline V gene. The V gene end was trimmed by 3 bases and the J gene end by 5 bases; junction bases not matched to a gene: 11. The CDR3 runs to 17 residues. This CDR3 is CASSASTADRNNSPLHF. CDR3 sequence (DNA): TGTGCCAGCAGCGCCTCAACCGCGGACAGGAATAATTCACCCCTCCACTTT.

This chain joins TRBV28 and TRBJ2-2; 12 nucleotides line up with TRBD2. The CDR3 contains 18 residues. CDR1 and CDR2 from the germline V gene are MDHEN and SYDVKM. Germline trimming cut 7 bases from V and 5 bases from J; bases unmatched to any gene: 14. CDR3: CASTLPTSGGVGTGELFF. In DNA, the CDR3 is TGTGCCAGCACCCTCCCGACTAGCGGGGGCGTTGGAACCGGGGAGCTGTTTTTT.

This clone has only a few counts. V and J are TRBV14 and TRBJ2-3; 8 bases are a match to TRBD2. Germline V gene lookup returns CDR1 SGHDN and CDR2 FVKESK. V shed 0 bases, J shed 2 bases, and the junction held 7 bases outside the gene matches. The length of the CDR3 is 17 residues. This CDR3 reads CASSQDRERGNTDTQYF. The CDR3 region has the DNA TGTGCCAGCAGCCAAGATAGGGAGCGGGGGAACACAGATACGCAGTATTTT.